Presented here are 12 T cell receptor beta chains from one specimen sequenced in a study of blood T cell repertoires in COVID-19. Produced via immunoSEQ multiplex PCR; TCRdb's table is partial and in-frame only. The table records 150,000 to 200,000 clones, around four fifths of them present only once. The sample was PBMCs or T cells enriched from blood (not recorded which). These receptors came from a woman aged 45-60 years who had recovered from COVID-19.

The chain links TRBV4-2 to TRBJ2-7, with 8 bases aligning to TRBD1. With V trimmed by 1 base and J by 5 bases, 16 bases remained unmatched. The CDR3 is made up of 18 amino acids. Germline CDR1 LGHNA, CDR2 YNFKEQ. For the CDR3, the DNA is TGTGCCAGCAGCCAAGCGGGATTTTCAGGGGGCGCGGAGAACGAGCAGTACTTC. Translated: CASSQAGFSGGAENEQYF.

Ten or more counts support this clone. The chain couples TRBV6-1 to TRBJ1-2; 12 bases are a match to TRBD1. This CDR3 is 15 amino acids long. The germline V gene encodes CDR1 MNHNS and CDR2 SASEGT. V shed 2 bases and J 8 bases; nucleotides not matched to a gene: 6. CDR3 protein: CASSEPGTGGAGYTF. For the CDR3, the DNA is TGTGCCAGCAGTGAACCTGGGACAGGGGGCGCGGGCTACACCTTC.

Here the CDR3 DNA reads TGTGCCAGCAGTTTTCAGGGGAGTGAAAAACTGTTTTTT. Amino acids: CASSFQGSEKLFF. V gene TRBV28 combines with J gene TRBJ1-4; TRBD1 might be the D (6 bases). The V gene's germline CDR1 is MDHEN and CDR2 SYDVKM. This CDR3 spans 13 amino acids. Trimming removed 3 bases from V and 7 bases from J, with 9 bases in between.

This clone was recorded a few times. V gene TRBV27 combines with J gene TRBJ2-1, with D uncertain. Germline lookup yields CDR1 MNHEY and CDR2 SMNVEV (reference sequence). The V end was cut by 5 bases, the J end by 5 bases, with 16 bases between. The CDR3 contains 15 residues. CDR3 sequence (DNA): TGTGCCAGCAGTCTCTCAGGCACACCCAACAATGAGCAGTTCTTC. Residues: CASSLSGTPNNEQFF.

The rearrangement joins TRBV12-5 to TRBJ2-2, with TRBD2 identical over 7 bases. The CDR3 contains 14 residues. Germline CDR1 and CDR2: LGHNT and FRNRAP. The ends lost 2 bases at V and 6 bases at J; junction bases unmatched: 3. The CDR3 coding sequence is TGTGCTAGTGGTTTGTCTGGGGGGGCCGGGGAGCTGTTTTTT. Translating it yields CASGLSGGAGELFF.

This rearrangement joins TRBV4-1 to TRBJ1-1; TRBD1 agrees at 8 bases. Germline V gene data show CDR1 as MGHRA and CDR2 as YSYEKL. Trimming cost V 4 bases and J 0 bases; bases outside gene matches: 4. The CDR3 consists of 15 residues. The CDR3 DNA reads as TGCGCCAGCAGCCCTCGGACAGGGATGAACACTGAAGCTTTCTTT. It specifies CASSPRTGMNTEAFF.

The CDR3 is CASNYPGTGYGYTF. For the CDR3, the DNA is TGTGCCAGCAACTATCCTGGGACAGGTTACGGCTACACCTTC. The gene calls are TRBV28 and TRBJ1-2; 8 nucleotides line up with TRBD1. The CDR3 runs 14 residues. J was trimmed by 8 bases and V by 7 bases; bases with no gene match: 12. CDR1 and CDR2 (germline): MDHEN, SYDVKM.

A few counts support this clone. The V and J genes are TRBV5-1 and TRBJ2-4; 12 bases align to TRBD2. The CDR3 is made up of 14 amino acids. Trimming took 4 bases from V and 9 from J; bases not matched to a gene: 5. Germline CDR1 and CDR2: SGHRS and YFSETQ. The CDR3 is CASSPETSGGIQYF. The DNA of the CDR3 is TGCGCCAGCAGCCCAGAGACTAGCGGGGGCATTCAGTACTTC.

Concerning this clone: Other DNA sequences in this sample translate to the same CDR3. V is TRBV9 and J is TRBJ1-2; perhaps TRBD1 as D (6 bases). V dropped 0 bases and J dropped 2 bases, with 11 bases sitting between them. The CDR3 sequence is 15 residues long. The germline CDR1 and CDR2 sequences are SGDLS and YYNGEE. The CDR3 is CASSVAPGANYGYTF. The CDR3 DNA reads as TGTGCCAGCAGCGTAGCCCCAGGGGCAAACTATGGCTACACCTTC.

V usage is TRBV29-1 and J usage is TRBJ2-1; 9 bases are a match to TRBD1. CDR1 and CDR2 from the germline V gene are SQVTM and ANQGSEA. J gave up 6 bases and V 6 bases, and 9 bases lay outside the gene matches. There are 14 residues in the CDR3. CDR3: CSVEPGQGSNEQFF. The CDR3 DNA reads TGCAGCGTGGAACCGGGACAGGGATCCAATGAGCAGTTCTTC.

The chain has TRBV19 and TRBJ2-1, with 15 bases identical to TRBD2. The V and J ends lost 6 bases and 7 bases, in that order; junction bases with no gene match: 4. In germline, CDR1 is LNHDA, CDR2 SQIVND (reference sequence). The CDR3 length is 15 residues. CDR3 in DNA: TGTGCCAGTAGGGAGGGGACTAGCGGGAGGAATGAGCAGTTCTTC. Amino acids: CASREGTSGRNEQFF. Supplemented by reference TRBV19 and TRBJ2-1, the full variable domain reads DGGITQSPKYLFRKEGQNVTLSCEQNLNHDAMYWYRQDPGQGLRLIYYSQIVNDFQKGDIAEGYSVSREKKESFPLTVTSAQKNPTAFYLCASREGTSGRNEQFFGPGTRLTVL.

The CDR3 here is CASSQNRGGGYTF. CDR3 coding DNA: TGTGCCAGCAGCCAAAACCGAGGGGGTGGCTACACCTTC. V is TRBV14 and J is TRBJ1-2, with D perhaps TRBD1 (6 bases). Trimming left V 2 bases short and J 7 bases short, with 11 bases between. The CDR3 contains 13 residues. Germline V CDR1 and CDR2: SGHDN, FVKESK.